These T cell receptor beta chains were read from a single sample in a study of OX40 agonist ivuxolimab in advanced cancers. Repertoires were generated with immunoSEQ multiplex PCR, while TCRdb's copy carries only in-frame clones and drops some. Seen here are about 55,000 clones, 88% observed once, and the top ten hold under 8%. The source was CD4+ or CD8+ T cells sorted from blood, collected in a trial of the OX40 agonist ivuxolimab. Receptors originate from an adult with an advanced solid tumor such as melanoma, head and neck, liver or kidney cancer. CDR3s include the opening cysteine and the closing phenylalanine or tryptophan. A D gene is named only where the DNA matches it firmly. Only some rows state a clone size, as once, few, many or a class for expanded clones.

CDR3aa: CASSPPSSRNNYGYTF
CDR3nt: TGTGCCAGCTCACCACCGAGTTCCAGAAATAACTATGGCTACACCTTC
abundance: NA
v_gene: TRBV18
j_gene: TRBJ1-2
len: 16
d_gene: NA

CDR3aa: CASSEINEQFF
CDR3nt: TGCGCCAGCAGCGAAATCAATGAGCAGTTCTTC
abundance: once
v_gene: TRBV5-1
j_gene: TRBJ2-1
len: 11
d_gene: NA

CDR3aa: CASSLGQGTYNEQFF
CDR3nt: TGCGCCAGCAGCCTGGGACAGGGGACCTACAATGAGCAGTTCTTC
abundance: NA
v_gene: TRBV5-1
j_gene: TRBJ2-1
len: 15
d_gene: TRBD1

CDR3aa: CASSAFQQVAYEQYF
CDR3nt: TGTGCCAGCAGCGCCTTTCAACAGGTAGCCTACGAGCAGTACTTC
abundance: NA
v_gene: TRBV5-4
j_gene: TRBJ2-7
len: 15
d_gene: NA

CDR3aa: CASSLSVGGTDTQYF
CDR3nt: TGTGCCAGCAGCTTATCGGTGGGGGGCACAGATACGCAGTATTTT
abundance: NA
v_gene: TRBV11-2
j_gene: TRBJ2-3
len: 15
d_gene: NA

CDR3aa: CASSQDWRGDQPQHF
CDR3nt: TGTGCCAGCAGCCAAGATTGGAGGGGGGATCAGCCCCAGCATTTT
abundance: NA
v_gene: TRBV4-2
j_gene: TRBJ1-5
len: 15
d_gene: NA

CDR3aa: CASRGGRRGTDTQYF
CDR3nt: TGTGCCAGCAGGGGGGGACGGCGGGGCACAGATACGCAGTATTTT
abundance: NA
v_gene: TRBV28
j_gene: TRBJ2-3
len: 15
d_gene: NA

CDR3aa: CASSSVGAGNTIYF
CDR3nt: TGTGCCAGCAGCTCTGTCGGAGCTGGAAACACCATATATTTT
abundance: NA
v_gene: TRBV7-6
j_gene: TRBJ1-3
len: 14
d_gene: NA

CDR3aa: CASSPFAGGYGYTF
CDR3nt: TGTGCCAGCAGTCCCTTCGCAGGGGGCTATGGCTACACCTTC
abundance: NA
v_gene: TRBV2
j_gene: TRBJ1-2
len: 14
d_gene: TRBD1

CDR3aa: CASSLRGGLGTEAFF
CDR3nt: TGTGCCAGCAGTTTACGAGGGGGTTTAGGCACTGAAGCTTTCTTT
abundance: NA
v_gene: TRBV28
j_gene: TRBJ1-1
len: 15
d_gene: NA

CDR3aa: CASSLGGTTDTQYF
CDR3nt: TGTGCCAGCAGCTTGGGCGGTACCACAGATACGCAGTATTTT
abundance: NA
v_gene: TRBV11-2
j_gene: TRBJ2-3
len: 14
d_gene: NA

CDR3aa: CASPPGQRETQYF
CDR3nt: TGTGCCAGCCCCCCGGGACAGAGGGAGACCCAGTACTTC
abundance: NA
v_gene: TRBV2
j_gene: TRBJ2-5
len: 13
d_gene: TRBD1

CDR3aa: CASSAWTGRNQPQHF
CDR3nt: TGTGCCAGCAGTGCCTGGACAGGTCGGAATCAGCCCCAGCATTTT
abundance: NA
v_gene: TRBV2
j_gene: TRBJ1-5
len: 15
d_gene: TRBD1

CDR3aa: CASSQVPVAHEQYF
CDR3nt: TGTGCCAGCAGCCAAGTCCCCGTAGCACATGAGCAGTACTTC
abundance: NA
v_gene: TRBV14
j_gene: TRBJ2-7
len: 14
d_gene: NA

CDR3aa: CAWDRGRFNEKLFF
CDR3nt: TGTGCCTGGGACAGGGGGCGGTTTAATGAAAAACTGTTTTTT
abundance: NA
v_gene: TRBV30
j_gene: TRBJ1-4
len: 14
d_gene: TRBD1

CDR3aa: CASSVGLAKETQYF
CDR3nt: TGTGCCAGCAGTGTCGGACTAGCCAAAGAGACCCAGTACTTC
abundance: NA
v_gene: TRBV2
j_gene: TRBJ2-5
len: 14
d_gene: TRBD2

CDR3aa: CASRLQVRDYGYTF
CDR3nt: TGTGCCAGCAGATTACAGGTTCGGGACTATGGCTACACCTTC
abundance: NA
v_gene: TRBV28
j_gene: TRBJ1-2
len: 14
d_gene: NA

CDR3aa: CASRRTGVETQYF
CDR3nt: TGTGCCAGCAGAAGGACAGGGGTGGAGACCCAGTACTTC
abundance: NA
v_gene: TRBV27
j_gene: TRBJ2-5
len: 13
d_gene: TRBD1

CDR3aa: CASSGGLQETQYF
CDR3nt: TGTGCCAGCAGCGGGGGGCTCCAAGAGACCCAGTACTTC
abundance: NA
v_gene: TRBV7-8
j_gene: TRBJ2-5
len: 13
d_gene: NA

CDR3aa: CASSWAADTQYF
CDR3nt: TGTGCCAGCTCTTGGGCCGCAGATACGCAGTATTTT
abundance: NA
v_gene: TRBV18
j_gene: TRBJ2-3
len: 12
d_gene: NA

CDR3aa: CAWSPRGRALYEQYF
CDR3nt: TGTGCCTGGAGTCCCCGTGGTAGGGCCCTTTACGAGCAGTACTTC
abundance: once
v_gene: TRBV30
j_gene: TRBJ2-7
len: 15
d_gene: NA

CDR3aa: CASSSPHGYTF
CDR3nt: TGTGCCAGCAGTTCCCCCCATGGCTACACCTTC
abundance: NA
v_gene: TRBV6-6
j_gene: TRBJ1-2
len: 11
d_gene: NA

CDR3aa: CASTSTGNTEAFF
CDR3nt: TGTGCCAGCACCTCGACAGGAAACACTGAAGCTTTCTTT
abundance: NA
v_gene: TRBV28
j_gene: TRBJ1-1
len: 13
d_gene: NA

CDR3aa: CASSSGSHRFRGYTF
CDR3nt: TGTGCCAGCAGCTCGGGGTCCCACAGGTTTCGTGGCTACACCTTC
abundance: medium-sized
v_gene: TRBV5-4
j_gene: TRBJ1-2
len: 15
d_gene: NA

CDR3aa: CASSLLQGYAFF
CDR3nt: TGTGCCAGCAGCCTCTTACAGGGGTACGCTTTCTTT
abundance: NA
v_gene: TRBV28
j_gene: TRBJ1-1
len: 12
d_gene: TRBD1